This TCR beta chain stems from a study of blood T cells in healthy people across ages. Study results and caveats: Roughly linear age-related decline in beta diversity appeared, significant by age about 40. Using unsorted PBMCs precluded a conclusive naive versus antigen-experienced comparison.

This CDR3 spans 17 amino acids. The germline V gene has CDR1 SGDLS and CDR2 YYNGEE. Samples had at least 6.5 million PBMCs isolated from them. About this clonotype: The antigen remains unidentified. A junction boundary mismatches the germline segment, possibly from a read error.

With a J-beta primer mix and a sample-barcoded 5' primer, a second PCR ran about 7 to 11 cycles. From the 5' RACE reads, TCRdb called clonotypes with MiXCR, one entry per CDR3 protein. The sample has around 1,900,000 distinct CDR3 sequences, 39% seen once. Sequencing was done on a sample of blood. The V gene is TRBV9, the J gene TRBJ2-5, with a possible D match to TRBD2 (5 bases). This receptor was obtained from a human donor in good health. The CDR3 protein is CASSVMVLATTYNEQYF. CDR3 in DNA: TGTGCCAGTAGCGTAATGGTTCTGGCTACCACCTACAATGAGCAGTACTTC. Variable domain in full (rest from reference TRBV9 and TRBJ2-5): DSGVTQTPKHLITATGQRVTLRCSPRSGDLSVYWYQQSLDQGLQFLIQYYNGEERAKGNILERFSAQQFPDLHSELNLSSLELGDSALYFCASSVMVLATTYNEQYFGPGTRLLVL.